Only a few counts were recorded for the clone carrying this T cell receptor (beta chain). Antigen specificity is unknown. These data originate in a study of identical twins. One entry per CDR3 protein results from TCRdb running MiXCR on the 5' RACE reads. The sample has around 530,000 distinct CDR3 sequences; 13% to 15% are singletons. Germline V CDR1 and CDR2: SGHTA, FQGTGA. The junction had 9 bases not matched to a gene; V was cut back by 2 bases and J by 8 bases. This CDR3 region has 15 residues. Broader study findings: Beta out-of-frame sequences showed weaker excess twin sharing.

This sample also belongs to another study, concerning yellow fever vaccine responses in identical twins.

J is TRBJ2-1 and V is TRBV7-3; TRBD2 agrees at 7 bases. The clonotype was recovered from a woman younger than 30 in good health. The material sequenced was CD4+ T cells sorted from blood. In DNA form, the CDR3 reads TGTGCCAGCAGCTTACGGGGCGGGAGTGTCTATGAGCAGTTCTTC. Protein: CASSLRGGSVYEQFF.